A selection of T cell receptor beta chains follows, all from one sample in a study of cytomegalovirus exposure and HLA in healthy donors. The repertoire was sequenced with immunoSEQ multiplex PCR; TCRdb's copy has only in-frame clones and lacks some. The sample has approximately 190,000 clones; approximately 78% are singletons. Material: PBMCs. Every receptor here comes from a woman aged 18-35 years in good health and CMV-seronegative. Each CDR3 is given with its conserved first and last residue. The order of the fields is V gene, D gene, clone size, J gene, CDR3 protein, CDR3 DNA. D genes are given only for firm matches. For some rows the clone size is stated as once, few or many, or as a class when expanded; others skip it.

>TRBV25-1|TRBD2|-|TRBJ2-1
CASSDPSGLLNNEQFF
TGTGCCAGCAGTGACCCTAGCGGCCTCTTGAACAATGAGCAGTTCTTC
>TRBV5-1|-|few|TRBJ1-2
CASSLRTGGYGYTF
TGCGCCAGCAGCTTGCGTACCGGCGGCTATGGCTACACCTTC
>TRBV28|TRBD1|-|TRBJ1-1
CASSLRGQGARAEAFF
TGTGCCAGCAGTTTGAGGGGACAGGGGGCGAGGGCTGAAGCTTTCTTT
>TRBV28|-|-|TRBJ2-5
CASSLRFGQTAETQYF
TGTGCCAGCAGTTTACGCTTCGGACAGACTGCAGAGACCCAGTACTTC
>TRBV7-8|-|few|TRBJ1-5
CASSLAQGYQPQHF
TGTGCCAGCAGCTTAGCGCAGGGGTATCAGCCCCAGCATTTT
>TRBV6-5|TRBD1|once|TRBJ1-5
CASSLGGGNQPQHF
TGTGCCAGCAGTCTAGGGGGCGGCAATCAGCCCCAGCATTTT
>TRBV28|-|-|TRBJ2-7
CASSLGVSEQYF
TGTGCCAGCAGTTTGGGCGTGTCCGAGCAGTACTTC
>TRBV19|TRBD2|-|TRBJ2-1
CASSIDLASGAYNEQFF
TGTGCCAGTAGTATAGATCTAGCTAGCGGGGCCTACAATGAGCAGTTCTTC
>TRBV7-8|-|-|TRBJ2-7
CASSLQGYFHEQYF
TGTGCCAGCAGCTTACAGGGATACTTCCACGAGCAGTACTTC
>TRBV7-2|-|-|TRBJ2-7
CASSLGLAQYEQYF
TGTGCCAGCAGCTTAGGGCTAGCGCAGTACGAGCAGTACTTC
>TRBV6-5|TRBD2|-|TRBJ2-2
CASMLAGAGTGELFF
TGTGCCAGCATGCTAGCGGGGGCGGGCACCGGGGAGCTGTTTTTT
>TRBV6-5|TRBD2|once|TRBJ2-1
CASAGGGPQFF
TGTGCCAGCGCCGGCGGGGGGCCGCAGTTCTTC
>TRBV18|TRBD1|-|TRBJ1-5
CASSPLGQGAGQPQHF
TGTGCCAGCTCACCACTCGGCCAGGGGGCTGGTCAGCCCCAGCATTTT
>TRBV10-3|-|-|TRBJ2-7
CAIRTGDYEQYF
TGTGCCATCAGAACAGGAGATTACGAGCAGTACTTC
>TRBV6-5|-|-|TRBJ2-7
CASSRSGTKTYEQYF
TGTGCCAGCAGTCGCTCCGGGACAAAAACCTACGAGCAGTACTTC
>TRBV7-9|-|-|TRBJ1-1
CSSVSDTEAFF
TGTTCCAGCGTAAGCGACACTGAAGCTTTCTTT
>TRBV6-6|-|-|TRBJ1-1
CASSYSEGLVTEAFF
TGTGCCAGCAGTTACTCGGAGGGGTTGGTGACTGAAGCTTTCTTT
>TRBV4-1|-|-|TRBJ2-6
CASSQDDQGARSGANVLTF
TGCGCCAGCAGCCAAGATGACCAGGGTGCCCGCTCTGGGGCCAACGTCCTGACTTTC
>TRBV28|TRBD1|-|TRBJ2-1
CASRVEGARSNEQFF
TGTGCCAGCAGGGTAGAGGGGGCTAGATCTAATGAGCAGTTCTTC
>TRBV6-5|TRBD1|-|TRBJ1-4
CASSYREDRVDEKLFF
TGTGCCAGCAGTTACCGGGAGGACAGGGTGGATGAAAAACTGTTTTTT
>TRBV30|TRBD2|-|TRBJ2-7
CAWTPTSGGSLIHEQYF
TGTGCCTGGACGCCTACTAGCGGGGGATCACTCATACACGAGCAGTACTTC
>TRBV5-1|-|-|TRBJ1-1
CASSPFFDSWDTEAFF
TGCGCCAGCAGCCCTTTCTTTGACAGCTGGGACACTGAAGCTTTCTTT
>TRBV13|-|-|TRBJ2-7
CASSPRGSYEQYF
TGTGCCAGCAGCCCGCGAGGGTCCTACGAGCAGTACTTC
>TRBV27|-|-|TRBJ1-4
CASRPEQGREKLFF
TGTGCCAGCAGACCGGAGCAGGGGCGTGAAAAACTGTTTTTT
>TRBV19|-|-|TRBJ2-7
CASTGGLAGDYEQYF
TGTGCCAGTACCGGGGGGCTAGCCGGGGACTACGAGCAGTACTTC
>TRBV5-1|-|-|TRBJ2-1
CASSLRGPPSEQFF
TGCGCCAGCAGCTTGAGGGGCCCCCCCTCTGAGCAGTTCTTC